The entry below gives a single TCR beta chain sequence along with its context. Antigen unknown. This entry is derived from a study of untreated major depressive disorder. Study-level findings and limits: CD4+ T cells from depressed patients used TRBV05-01 (Vbeta 5.1) more often than controls.

There are 17 residues in the CDR3. This table comes from immunoSEQ multiplex PCR, and its TCRdb copy is limited to in-frame clones, with some not included. The sample includes about 25,000 clones, 91% of them seen just once. The sequenced sample was CD4+ T cells from PBMCs. This chain joins TRBV12-1 and TRBJ2-3; whether TRBD2, the table's D call, matches the DNA was not checked. TRBV12-1 is labeled a pseudogene. The receptor was isolated from a woman between 25 and 40 years old with major depressive disorder. Here the CDR3 DNA reads TGTGCCAGCAGCAGACTTCGGACTTACCCTGGAGGAGATACGCAGTATTTT. Encoded protein: CASSRLRTYPGGDTQYF.